The 25 T cell receptor beta chains presented below share a single source sample, sequenced in a study of CD8 T cells in ankylosing spondylitis. General study findings and limits: Fewer than 10 highly homologous variants made up a TCR beta motif that seemed to typify ankylosing spondylitis blood.

TCRdb re-called the 5' RACE reads through MiXCR, storing one row per CDR3 protein. Of 500,000 to 650,000 distinct CDR3 sequences listed, roughly 5% were seen once; the top ten hold approximately 3.5%. Antigens of these TCRs are unknown. Sequenced: blood, either unsorted or a sorted T cell fraction (not recorded which). The receptors come from a male donor with ankylosing spondylitis.

This clonotype was picked up many times. The V gene is TRBV12-3 or TRBV12-4, the J gene TRBJ2-7; 11 bases align to TRBD1. The CDR3 is made up of 17 amino acids. After removal of 3 bases from V and 3 bases from J, the junction contained 10 bases not matched to a gene. The CDR3 nucleotides are TGTGCCAGCAGTTTTACCCCCGGGACAGGGGGATTCTACGAGCAGTACTTC. The encoded protein is CASSFTPGTGGFYEQYF.

This clonotype was seen at least ten times. This rearrangement joins TRBV18 to TRBJ2-3; TRBD1 matches 8 bases. Trimming cost V 3 bases and J 3 bases; bases outside gene matches: 8. This CDR3 has 16 amino acids. The V gene's germline CDR1 is KGHSH and CDR2 LQKENI. CDR3 bases: TGTGCCAGCTCACCGTCTGGACAGGGAGGAACAGATACGCAGTATTTT. Protein product: CASSPSGQGGTDTQYF. Looking up the rest from reference TRBV18 and TRBJ2-3 gives the full variable domain: NAGVMQNPRHLVRRRGQEARLRCSPMKGHSHVYWYRQLPEEGLKFMVYLQKENIIDESGMPKERFSAEFPKEGPSILRIQQVVRGDSAAYFCASSPSGQGGTDTQYFGPGTRLTVL.

The table lists this clonotype with a count of one. This is likely a read error, given that the CDR3 carries no conserved phenylalanine or tryptophan at its end. The rearrangement uses TRBV9 and TRBJ2-3; 8 bases fit TRBD2. Germline V lookup: CDR1 SGDLS, CDR2 YYNGEE. V was clipped by 0 bases and J by 1 base; unmatched bases: 1. The CDR3 sequence is 15 residues long. The CDR3 nucleotides are TGTGCCAGCAGCGTAGCACTAGCGGGCACAGATACGCAGTATATT. Translating gives CASSVALAGTDTQYI.

This clonotype appeared many times. This chain joins TRBV18 and TRBJ2-7, with TRBD1 identical over 7 bases. The CDR3 covers 15 residues. Trimming took 2 bases from V and 2 from J; bases not matched to a gene: 6. Germline-derived CDR1 and CDR2 are KGHSH and LQKENI. Here the CDR3 DNA reads TGTGCCAGCTCACCAAACCGGGACAGACCCTACGAGCAGTACTTC. Translated, it gives CASSPNRDRPYEQYF.

This clonotype was counted many times. This chain joins TRBV7-2 and TRBJ2-7; D remains unclear. The V end lost 0 bases, the J end lost 3 bases, and 9 bases lay between the germline ends. The CDR3 spans 14 residues. The germline CDR1 and CDR2 sequences are SGHTA and FQGNSA. The CDR3 sequence is CASSLAKGGYEQYF. CDR3 nucleotide sequence: TGTGCCAGCAGCTTAGCAAAGGGTGGCTACGAGCAGTACTTC.

Ten or more counts support this clonotype. The DNA for the CDR3 is TGTGCCAGCACCCCGCCTGGGGGTCGGGAGACCCAGTACTTC. Protein: CASTPPGGRETQYF. The chain employs TRBV28 and TRBJ2-5; possibly TRBD1 or TRBD2 for D (5 bases each). Trimming stripped 7 bases from V and 5 bases from J, with 17 bases between. The CDR3 is made up of 14 amino acids. The germline CDR1 and CDR2 sequences are MDHEN and SYDVKM.

This clonotype was seen ten or more times. The CDR3: CASSSTRRGTGELFF. The CDR3 region has the DNA TGTGCCAGCAGCTCGACCCGTCGGGGCACCGGGGAGCTGTTTTTT. The chain is built from TRBV7-2 and TRBJ2-2; a weak D match, TRBD2 (5 bases). Germline V gene data show CDR1 as SGHTA and CDR2 as FQGNSA. The CDR3 consists of 15 residues. Trimming removed 4 bases from V and 4 bases from J, with 13 bases in between.

This clonotype was found many times. The chain joins TRBV6-5 to TRBJ2-7; TRBD2 agrees at 8 bases. CDR3 length equals 16 residues. Germline loops: CDR1 MNHEY, CDR2 SVGAGI. V gave up 6 bases and J gave up 0 bases; unmatched junction bases: 10. CDR3 coding DNA: TGTGCCAGCAGGTCTCGGGGGGGCCTGAGCTCCTACGAGCAGTACTTC. Its protein is CASRSRGGLSSYEQYF.

This clonotype showed up many times. The rearrangement uses TRBV29-1 and TRBJ2-5; 12 bases are shared with TRBD2. CDR1 is SQVTM and CDR2 is ANQGSEA in the germline V gene. V lost 6 bases, J lost 5 bases, and 4 bases stayed unmatched. CDR3 size: 13 residues. This CDR3 reads CSVTSGSLETQYF. Here the CDR3 DNA reads TGCAGCGTGACTAGCGGGAGTTTGGAGACCCAGTACTTC.

This clonotype was picked up a small number of times. The chain is built from TRBV19 and TRBJ2-2; perhaps TRBD1 as D (5 bases). This CDR3 region has 15 residues. Trimming pared 8 bases from V and 3 bases from J, leaving 16 bases between. The V gene's germline CDR1 is LNHDA and CDR2 SQIVND (reference sequence). CDR3 nucleotide sequence: TGTGCCAGTCTCAGAACAGGCGTTGACACCGGGGAGCTGTTTTTT. Residues: CASLRTGVDTGELFF. The whole variable domain, remainder taken from reference TRBV19 and TRBJ2-2, is DGGITQSPKYLFRKEGQNVTLSCEQNLNHDAMYWYRQDPGQGLRLIYYSQIVNDFQKGDIAEGYSVSREKKESFPLTVTSAQKNPTAFYLCASLRTGVDTGELFFGEGSRLTVL.

In its sample, this clonotype was seen many times. J is TRBJ2-1 and V is TRBV20-1; 10 bases map to TRBD2. This CDR3 is built from 15 residues. Germline V CDR1 and CDR2: DFQATT, SNEGSKA (reference sequence). J gave up 7 bases and V 1 base, and 7 bases lay outside the gene matches. The CDR3, as DNA: TGCAGTGCTAGAGTGAGCGGGGGGGCACGGAATGAGCAGTTCTTC. Translated, it gives CSARVSGGARNEQFF.

This clonotype has ten or more counts. J is TRBJ1-2 and V is TRBV4-1, with unresolved D. V lost 4 bases, J lost 8 bases, and 17 bases lay in between. The V gene's germline CDR1 is MGHRA and CDR2 YSYEKL. The CDR3 runs 14 residues. CDR3 residues: CASSLQLLDPGYTF. CDR3 nucleotides: TGCGCCAGCAGCCTCCAGCTACTGGACCCGGGCTACACCTTC.

This clonotype was picked up many times. The genes are TRBV5-1 and TRBJ1-2, with 7 bases that match TRBD1. The junction had 7 bases not matched to a gene; V was cut back by 0 bases and J by 8 bases. This CDR3 contains 14 residues. CDR1 and CDR2 from the germline V gene are SGHRS and YFSETQ. The CDR3 reads CASSLAAGGRGYTF. The CDR3 bases are TGCGCCAGCAGCTTGGCAGCAGGGGGACGAGGCTACACCTTC.

This clonotype appeared many times. This rearrangement joins TRBV7-9 to TRBJ2-3, with D unresolved. V was cut by 2 bases and J by 1 base, with 7 bases left in between. The CDR3 is 14 amino acids. CDR1 SEHNR and CDR2 FQNEAQ come from the germline V gene (reference sequence). The CDR3 sequence: CASSLNQGTDTQYF. The CDR3 DNA is TGTGCCAGCAGCTTAAATCAGGGCACAGATACGCAGTATTTT.

There are many counts of this clonotype. The genes are TRBV5-1 and TRBJ2-7, with 10 bases aligning to TRBD2. CDR3 length: 15 residues. CDR1 is SGHRS, CDR2 YFSETQ, per germline. After removal of 4 bases from V and 7 bases from J, the junction contained 11 bases not matched to a gene. CDR3 sequence (DNA): TGCGCCAGCAGCCCTATGGTAGCGGGAGGAAGGGAGCAGTACTTC. As protein: CASSPMVAGGREQYF. The full variable domain, its missing parts supplied by reference TRBV5-1 and TRBJ2-7, is KAGVTQTPRYLIKTRGQQVTLSCSPISGHRSVSWYQQTPGQGLQFLFEYFSETQRNKGNFPGRFSGRQFSNSRSEMNVSTLELGDSALYLCASSPMVAGGREQYFGPGTRLTVT.

This clonotype was recorded at least ten times. The chain is built from TRBV29-1 and TRBJ2-3, with 10 positions matching TRBD1. This CDR3 comprises 14 residues. Germline values: CDR1 SQVTM, CDR2 ANQGSEA. J was trimmed by 2 bases and V by 5 bases; bases with no gene match: 4. DNA for the CDR3: TGCAGCGTTACCGGGACAGGGGACACAGATACGCAGTATTTT. It translates to CSVTGTGDTDTQYF.

This clonotype was counted ten times or more. The V and J genes are TRBV18 and TRBJ1-1; 8 nucleotides align to TRBD1. The CDR3 spans 17 residues. V shed 2 bases and J 1 base; nucleotides not matched to a gene: 9. CDR1 and CDR2 from the germline V gene are KGHSH and LQKENI. The DNA of the CDR3 is TGTGCCAGCTCACCATTAAACACCGGGACAGGGAACACTGAAGCTTTCTTT. As protein: CASSPLNTGTGNTEAFF.

This clonotype turned up a few times. This sequence joins TRBV20-1 and TRBJ1-1; D is unclear. There are 14 residues in the CDR3. With 3 bases removed from V and 0 bases from J, the gap between germline ends came to 11 bases. Germline CDR1 is DFQATT and CDR2 is SNEGSKA (reference sequence). CDR3 nucleotides: TGCAGTGCTAGTGAGATCAATATGAACACTGAAGCTTTCTTT. As protein: CSASEINMNTEAFF.

This clonotype was observed a handful of times. Written as DNA, the CDR3 is TGTGCCAGCAGCTTACTAATCGGTGCTGAAGCTTTCTTT. As protein: CASSLLIGAEAFF. This rearrangement joins TRBV7-2 to TRBJ1-1; D is unclear. Deletions cut 2 bases from V and 6 bases from J, with 10 bases between. CDR1 and CDR2 (germline): SGHTA, FQGNSA. The CDR3 runs 13 residues.

V is TRBV24-1 and J is TRBJ2-2; TRBD1 aligns across 12 bases. The germline V gene has CDR1 KGHDR and CDR2 SFDVKD. This CDR3 region has 16 residues. Trimming cost V 4 bases and J 8 bases; bases outside gene matches: 7. CDR3 loop: CATSDPGTGGSGELFF. As DNA, the CDR3 is TGTGCCACCAGTGACCCGGGGACAGGGGGCTCGGGGGAGCTGTTTTTT.

Ten or more counts support this clonotype. The chain employs TRBV6-4 and TRBJ1-2, with TRBD1 matching over 7 bases. J gave up 2 bases and V 6 bases, and 6 bases lay outside the gene matches. Germline CDR1 and CDR2: MRHNA and SNTAGT. This CDR3 has 14 residues. The CDR3 loop reads CASSPTGFNYGYTF. CDR3 DNA sequence: TGTGCCAGCAGCCCGACAGGGTTCAACTATGGCTACACCTTC.

Ten or more counts support this clonotype. This chain links TRBV5-1 with TRBJ2-2; D is unresolved. Germline loops: CDR1 SGHRS, CDR2 YFSETQ. V was clipped by 1 base and J by 1 base, with 5 bases between them. The CDR3 contains 14 residues. The CDR3 nucleotides are TGCGCCAGCAGCTTGACACAGAACACCGGGGAGCTGTTTTTT. This codes for CASSLTQNTGELFF. Full variable domain (outside the CDR3, taken from reference TRBV5-1 and TRBJ2-2): KAGVTQTPRYLIKTRGQQVTLSCSPISGHRSVSWYQQTPGQGLQFLFEYFSETQRNKGNFPGRFSGRQFSNSRSEMNVSTLELGDSALYLCASSLTQNTGELFFGEGSRLTVL.

This clonotype was counted many times. The chain links TRBV29-1 to TRBJ2-5; D may be TRBD1 (6 bases). Germline V gene lookup returns CDR1 SQVTM and CDR2 ANQGSEA. Trimming took off 0 bases at V and 5 bases at J, with 13 bases between the two ends. The CDR3 has 14 residues. CDR3 residues: CSVEDGGRTETQYF. CDR3 coding DNA: TGCAGCGTTGAAGATGGGGGCAGGACGGAGACCCAGTACTTC.

This clonotype has more than one count but fewer than ten. CDR3 bases: TGTGCCAGCAGCCCCCGGACAGTTTCTGGGGCCAACGTCCTGACTTTC. This gives the protein CASSPRTVSGANVLTF. The chain has TRBV7-9 and TRBJ2-6; TRBD1 might be the D (6 bases). Trimming removed 5 bases from V and 1 base from J, with 12 bases in between. This CDR3 region has 16 residues. Germline CDR1 SEHNR, CDR2 FQNEAQ (reference sequence).

In its sample, this clonotype was seen a few times. The J gene is TRBJ2-6, the V gene TRBV5-1; D is perhaps TRBD1 or TRBD2 (6 bases each). The germline V gene encodes CDR1 SGHRS and CDR2 YFSETQ. Deletions cut 4 bases from V and 4 bases from J, with 12 bases between. This CDR3 spans 15 amino acids. The CDR3 sequence is CASSRTGAGANVLTF. Written as DNA, the CDR3 is TGCGCCAGCAGCCGGACGGGGGCCGGGGCCAACGTCCTGACTTTC.